These 28 T cell receptor beta chains came from one sample sequenced in a study of spatial heterogeneity in lung cancer. Study-wide findings and caveats: Tumors with more nonsynonymous mutations had more expanded intratumoral alpha and beta TCRs.

In TCRdb, the 5' RACE reads were re-called with MiXCR into one record per CDR3 protein. The table lists 13,000 or so distinct CDR3 sequences, about 4.6% of them singletons, with 20% to 25% in the top ten. Time point in this sample: sample taken at primary tumor resection. These receptors' targets are unknown. This specimen consisted of lung tumor tissue, obtained at surgery. Receptors were obtained from a male donor with early-stage non-small cell lung cancer.

This clonotype showed up many times. This beta chain is a stray read from a library made for alpha chains; its abundance is not meaningful. This sequence joins TRBV4-1 and TRBJ1-1; D gene unclear. Per the germline V gene, CDR1 is MGHRA and CDR2 is YSYEKL. The length of the CDR3 is 14 residues. The V end lost 1 base, the J end lost 1 base, and 7 bases lay between the germline ends. CDR3 nucleotide sequence: TGCGCCAGCAGCCAAGTGATCAGGAACACTGAAGCTTTCTTT. The encoded protein is CASSQVIRNTEAFF.

This clonotype occurred many times. This beta chain is an unintended read in a library built for alpha chains; its size means little. The chain links TRBV28 to TRBJ1-5; D gene uncertain. The CDR3 loop spans 13 amino acids. Germline CDR1 and CDR2: MDHEN and SYDVKM. The ends were cut back, 7 bases at V and 3 bases at J, with 10 bases in the middle. The CDR3 protein is CASKVGLNQPQHF. CDR3 nucleotide sequence: TGTGCCAGCAAGGTTGGTCTCAATCAGCCCCAGCATTTT.

This clonotype was counted at least ten times. This beta chain appears as a stray read in a library generated for alpha chains; its size is not informative. This sequence joins TRBV7-2 and TRBJ2-2; 11 bases fit TRBD1. V lost 5 bases, J lost 3 bases, and 11 bases stayed unmatched. Germline V lookup: CDR1 SGHTA, CDR2 FQGNSA. The CDR3 loop spans 18 amino acids. The CDR3 loop reads CASSLSPADRGHTGELFF. In nucleotides, the CDR3 is TGTGCCAGCAGCCTATCCCCCGCGGACAGGGGGCACACCGGGGAGCTGTTTTTT.

As regards this clonotype: This beta chain slipped into a library made for alpha chains as a stray read, so its size is not meaningful. The chain joins TRBV7-9 to TRBJ1-2; D perhaps matches TRBD1 (5 bases). Germline V lookup: CDR1 SEHNR, CDR2 FQNEAQ (reference sequence). The V end lost 4 bases, the J end lost 8 bases, and 8 bases lay between the germline ends. This CDR3 is built from 11 residues. This chain's CDR3 is CASSSTGGYTF. The CDR3 DNA sequence: TGTGCCAGCAGCTCCACAGGCGGCTACACCTTC.

This clonotype was recorded many times. This beta chain is off target for a library built for alpha chains, so its abundance means little. The rearrangement joins TRBV9 to TRBJ1-5; 10 bases fit TRBD1. Germline V CDR1 and CDR2: SGDLS, YYNGEE. The CDR3 length is 15 residues. V trimming: 4 bases; J trimming: 5 bases; junction bases outside the gene matches: 6. Written as DNA, the CDR3 is TGTGCCAGCAGCAAGACAGGGGGCGCCTATCAGCCCCAGCATTTT. It specifies CASSKTGGAYQPQHF.

This clonotype was counted many times. The library was built for alpha chains, so this beta chain is an off-target read and its size means little. The chain is built from TRBV5-1 and TRBJ2-5; 11 nucleotides line up with TRBD2. Unmatched junction bases numbered 3, after V lost 2 bases and J lost 3 bases. The CDR3 covers 15 residues. CDR1 is SGHRS, CDR2 YFSETQ, per germline. CDR3 amino acids: CASSFSGGAEETQYF. CDR3 nucleotide sequence: TGCGCCAGCAGCTTTAGCGGGGGGGCCGAAGAGACCCAGTACTTC.

This clonotype occurred many times. This beta chain was picked up by a library intended for alpha chains and is off target, so its count carries little meaning. The CDR3 sequence is CASTQGGSGYTF. The CDR3 DNA follows: TGTGCCAGCACCCAAGGGGGGTCCGGCTACACCTTC. J is TRBJ1-2 and V is TRBV6-2 or TRBV6-3, with D tentatively TRBD1 (6 bases). Trimming removed 7 bases from V and 8 bases from J, with 14 bases in between. The CDR3 length is 12 residues. The germline V gene has CDR1 MNHEY and CDR2 SVGEGT.

This clonotype showed up just a few times. This beta chain is an off-target read within a library intended for alpha chains, so its frequency means little. The chain links TRBV20-1 to TRBJ2-1; 9 bases line up with TRBD1. Germline CDR1 DFQATT, CDR2 SNEGSKA (reference sequence). The length of the CDR3 is 17 residues. The V segment lost 0 bases and the J segment 8 bases; nucleotides outside the gene matches: 14. The CDR3 DNA is TGCAGTGCTAGAGATGGGGGTCGCACAACAGGGGGCGATGAGCAGTTCTTC. As protein: CSARDGGRTTGGDEQFF.

This clonotype has at least ten counts. For a library built for alpha chains, this beta chain is a stray read; little rests on its size. The rearrangement uses TRBV6-5 and TRBJ1-5; D remains ambiguous. The germline V gene encodes CDR1 MNHEY and CDR2 SVGAGI. The CDR3 consists of 13 residues. Trimming shortened V by 5 bases and J by 4 bases, and 9 bases separated the two germline ends. This chain's CDR3 is CASSASWNQPQHF. The DNA of the CDR3 is TGTGCCAGCAGTGCTAGCTGGAATCAGCCCCAGCATTTT.

Ten or more counts support this clonotype. This beta chain is a stray sequence in a library constructed for alpha chains; its clone size is not meaningful. The V call is TRBV9, the J call TRBJ1-1; possible D gene TRBD1, 5 bases. Germline V lookup: CDR1 SGDLS, CDR2 YYNGEE. With 0 bases removed from V and 4 bases from J, the gap between germline ends came to 7 bases. The CDR3 loop spans 13 amino acids. CDR3 bases: TGTGCCAGCAGCGTAGGGGACCTCACTGAAGCTTTCTTT. Translated, it gives CASSVGDLTEAFF. The whole variable domain, remainder taken from reference TRBV9 and TRBJ1-1, is DSGVTQTPKHLITATGQRVTLRCSPRSGDLSVYWYQQSLDQGLQFLIQYYNGEERAKGNILERFSAQQFPDLHSELNLSSLELGDSALYFCASSVGDLTEAFFGQGTRLTVV.

This clonotype was recorded many times. A library made for alpha chains picked up this beta chain off target, so its size means little. V gene TRBV19 combines with J gene TRBJ1-5; 7 positions match TRBD1. Trimming at V came to 5 bases and at J to 4 bases, leaving 11 bases not matched to a gene. The CDR3 consists of 16 residues. CDR1 LNHDA and CDR2 SQIVND come from the germline V gene (reference sequence). The CDR3 reads CASSVLPGQKNQPQHF. DNA for the CDR3: TGTGCCAGTAGTGTCCTACCGGGACAGAAGAATCAGCCCCAGCATTTT.

By its share, this clonotype is medium-sized. A library made for alpha chains picked up this beta chain off target, so its size means little. The genes are TRBV7-2 and TRBJ1-2; 8 bases fit TRBD1. Per germline, CDR1 SGHTA and CDR2 FQGNSA. J lost 4 bases, V lost 2 bases, and 6 bases had no gene match. The CDR3 has 15 amino acids. CDR3 DNA: TGTGCCAGCAGCTTACAGGGGGCATCTATCTATGGCTACACCTTC. As protein: CASSLQGASIYGYTF.

This clonotype showed up many times. The size of this beta chain means little, since it is a stray read in a library made for alpha chains. The genes are TRBV20-1 and TRBJ2-3, with TRBD2 matching over 10 bases. J was trimmed by 2 bases and V by 5 bases; bases with no gene match: 4. The germline V gene has CDR1 DFQATT and CDR2 SNEGSKA (reference sequence). The CDR3 is 14 residues long. The CDR3 protein is CSAVAGGPTDTQYF. For the CDR3, the DNA is TGCAGTGCTGTAGCGGGGGGTCCCACAGATACGCAGTATTTT.

This clonotype was counted many times. A library prepared for alpha chains yielded this beta chain as an off-target read; its size is of little meaning. CDR3 protein: CSASDRSGTGELFF. CDR3 bases: TGCAGTGCTAGCGATAGGTCGGGCACCGGGGAGCTGTTTTTT. The chain employs TRBV20-1 and TRBJ2-2; D is unresolved. The V gene's germline CDR1 is DFQATT and CDR2 SNEGSKA (reference sequence). Between the trimmed V and J ends, which lost 3 bases and 4 bases, there was a span of 12 bases. The CDR3 covers 14 residues.

This clonotype is labeled medium-sized (0.01 to 0.1%). Found in a library prepared for alpha chains, this beta chain is an off-target read, and its abundance has little meaning. V and J are TRBV28 and TRBJ2-3; 9 bases fit TRBD2. From germline, CDR1 is MDHEN and CDR2 SYDVKM. This CDR3 has 14 amino acids. Trimming at V came to 9 bases and at J to 2 bases, leaving 6 bases not matched to a gene. The CDR3 sequence: CASRVAGDTDTQYF. For the CDR3, the DNA is TGTGCCAGTAGGGTAGCGGGGGACACAGATACGCAGTATTTT.

This clonotype was observed many times. This beta chain appears as a stray read in a library generated for alpha chains; its size is not informative. The V gene is TRBV5-1, the J gene TRBJ1-5; D may be TRBD1 (5 bases). The germline CDR1 and CDR2 sequences are SGHRS and YFSETQ. The CDR3 totals 15 residues. Trimming took off 4 bases at V and 0 bases at J, with 11 bases between the two ends. Here the CDR3 DNA reads TGCGCCAGCAGCGTGACGGGGGGTAGCAATCAGCCCCAGCATTTT. Amino acid sequence: CASSVTGGSNQPQHF.

This clonotype has a count of ten or more. As an off-target read in a library built for alpha chains, this beta chain has a frequency of little significance. V usage is TRBV3-1 and J usage is TRBJ1-6; D not resolved. V lost 1 base to trimming and J lost 15 bases, with 10 bases between them. CDR1 is LGHDT and CDR2 is YNNKEL in the germline V gene (reference sequence). This CDR3 has 12 residues. The CDR3 spells CASSQGAQILHF. CDR3 coding DNA: TGTGCCAGCAGCCAAGGAGCCCAGATCCTCCACTTT.

A note on this clonotype: Possible read error: a much larger clone is one base away. This beta chain slipped into a library made for alpha chains as a stray read, so its size is not meaningful. The chain employs TRBV6-2 or TRBV6-3 and TRBJ1-2; a weak D match, TRBD1 (5 bases). This CDR3 is 14 amino acids long. Trimming took off 6 bases at V and 4 bases at J, with 15 bases between the two ends. In germline, CDR1 is MNHEY, CDR2 SVGEGT. For the CDR3, the DNA is TGTGCCAGCAGGACGGCAGGGTCGGCCTATGGCTACACCTTC. Encoded protein: CASRTAGSAYGYTF.

This clonotype was found many times. Found in a library prepared for alpha chains, this beta chain is an off-target read, and its abundance has little meaning. The rearrangement joins TRBV12-3 or TRBV12-4 to TRBJ2-1; 15 bases agree with TRBD2. The CDR3 contains 18 residues. The V gene end was trimmed by 4 bases and the J gene end by 3 bases; junction bases not matched to a gene: 7. The DNA for the CDR3 is TGTGCCAGCAGTTCCGGACTAGCGGGGGGGCAAGGCTACAATGAGCAGTTCTTC. Amino acids: CASSSGLAGGQGYNEQFF.

Note on this clonotype: This beta chain appears as a stray read in a library generated for alpha chains; its size is not informative. V is TRBV2 and J is TRBJ2-7; 7 bases line up with TRBD1. Germline V gives CDR1 SNHLY, CDR2 FYNNEI. V trimming: 4 bases; J trimming: 3 bases; junction bases outside the gene matches: 3. This CDR3 has 13 residues. Written as DNA, the CDR3 is TGTGCCAGCAGTGGGGACAGCGGCTACGAGCAGTACTTC. Protein product: CASSGDSGYEQYF.

This clonotype counts as medium-sized (0.01 to 0.1%). A library prepared for alpha chains yielded this beta chain as an off-target read; its size is of little meaning. The chain has TRBV12-3 or TRBV12-4 and TRBJ1-1; D gene unclear. This CDR3 is built from 12 residues. V lost 1 base and J 7 bases, leaving 7 bases between the germline ends. The CDR3 DNA reads TGTGCCAGCAGTTTAGGGGTGCATGAAGCTTTCTTT. It codes for CASSLGVHEAFF.

This clonotype occurred many times. The size of this beta chain means little, since it is a stray read in a library made for alpha chains. This chain connects TRBV27 to TRBJ2-1, with unresolved D. Germline V gene data show CDR1 as MNHEY and CDR2 as SMNVEV (reference sequence). The CDR3 consists of 14 residues. V was shortened by 7 bases and J by 2 bases, with 12 bases between the two germline ends. The CDR3 sequence: CASTQGPAYNEQFF. CDR3 sequence (DNA): TGTGCCAGCACCCAAGGACCGGCCTACAATGAGCAGTTCTTC.

The sample holds many counts of this clonotype. This beta chain is a stray read from a library made for alpha chains; its abundance is not meaningful. The V and J genes are TRBV7-2 and TRBJ1-1; tentatively, D is TRBD1 (6 bases). Germline lookup yields CDR1 SGHTA and CDR2 FQGNSA. This CDR3 comprises 15 residues. Trimming shortened V by 5 bases and J by 4 bases, and 17 bases separated the two germline ends. The CDR3 loop is CASSPSDRRGTEAFF. Written as DNA, the CDR3 is TGTGCCAGCAGCCCAAGTGACAGGCGGGGCACTGAAGCTTTCTTT.

This clonotype was detected many times. Little can be read into the size of this beta chain, an off-target read in a library designed for alpha chains. V gene TRBV7-2 combines with J gene TRBJ2-5, with D unresolved. Per the germline V gene, CDR1 is SGHTA and CDR2 is FQGNSA. V was clipped by 5 bases and J by 7 bases, with 20 bases between them. The CDR3 sequence is 15 residues long. The CDR3 sequence: CASSQGWTNSRTQYF. CDR3 coding DNA: TGTGCCAGCAGCCAAGGATGGACCAATTCAAGGACCCAGTACTTC. The complete variable domain, with remaining parts taken from reference TRBV7-2 and TRBJ2-5, reads GAGVSQSPSNKVTEKGKDVELRCDPISGHTALYWYRQSLGQGLEFLIYFQGNSAPDKSGLPSDRFSAERTGGSVSTLTIQRTQQEDSAVYLCASSQGWTNSRTQYFGPGTRLLVL.

In regard to this clonotype: This beta chain is a stray read from a library made for alpha chains; its abundance is not meaningful. The chain combines TRBV4-1 with TRBJ2-3; tentatively, D is TRBD2 (7 bases). Germline values: CDR1 MGHRA, CDR2 YSYEKL. V was clipped by 2 bases and J by 6 bases, with 12 bases between them. CDR3 length: 14 residues. This CDR3 reads CASSQRGAGDTQYF. In DNA, the CDR3 is TGCGCCAGCAGCCAACGGGGGGCAGGGGATACGCAGTATTTT.

This clonotype was picked up many times. The library was prepared for alpha chains; this beta chain is a stray read, so its frequency means little. The chain employs TRBV9 and TRBJ2-3, with 11 bases identical to TRBD2. There are 15 residues in the CDR3. Germline-derived CDR1 and CDR2 are SGDLS and YYNGEE. The V gene end was trimmed by 4 bases and the J gene end by 1 base; junction bases not matched to a gene: 2. The CDR3 spells CASSRTSGRTDTQYF. DNA of the CDR3: TGTGCCAGCAGCCGGACTAGCGGGCGCACAGATACGCAGTATTTT.

At least ten counts were recorded for this clonotype. Because the library targeted alpha chains, this beta chain is an off-target read whose size means little. The rearrangement links TRBV5-1 to TRBJ1-3, with D hard to call. The CDR3 extends over 16 amino acids. Trimming left V 0 bases short and J 0 bases short, with 10 bases between. Germline CDR1 reads SGHRS; CDR2 reads YFSETQ. The CDR3 protein is CASSLVVGGSGNTIYF. The CDR3 bases are TGCGCCAGCAGCTTGGTAGTAGGAGGCTCTGGAAACACCATATATTTT.

This clonotype was seen repeatedly, ten times or more. Being off target in a library aimed at alpha chains, this beta chain has a size of little meaning. The rearrangement uses TRBV7-8 and TRBJ1-3, with 9 bases fitting TRBD1. V was clipped by 5 bases and J by 3 bases; unmatched bases: 8. CDR1 SGHVS and CDR2 FQNEAQ come from the germline V gene. The length of the CDR3 is 16 residues. The CDR3: CASSRYRGPNGNTIYF. DNA of the CDR3: TGTGCCAGCAGCCGGTACAGGGGGCCCAATGGAAACACCATATATTTT.